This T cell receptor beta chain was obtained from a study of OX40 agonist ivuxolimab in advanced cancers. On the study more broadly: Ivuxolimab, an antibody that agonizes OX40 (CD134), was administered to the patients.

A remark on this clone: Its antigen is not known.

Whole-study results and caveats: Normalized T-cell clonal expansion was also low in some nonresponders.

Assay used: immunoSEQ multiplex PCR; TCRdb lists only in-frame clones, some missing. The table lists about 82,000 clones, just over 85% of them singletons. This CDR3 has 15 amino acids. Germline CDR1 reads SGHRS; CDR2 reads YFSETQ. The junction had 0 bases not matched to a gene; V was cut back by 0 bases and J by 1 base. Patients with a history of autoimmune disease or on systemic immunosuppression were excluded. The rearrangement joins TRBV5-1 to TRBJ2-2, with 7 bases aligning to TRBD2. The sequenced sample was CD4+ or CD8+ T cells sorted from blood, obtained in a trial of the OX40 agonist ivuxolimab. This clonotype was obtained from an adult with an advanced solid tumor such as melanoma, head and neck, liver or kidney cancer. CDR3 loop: CASSLVAGNTGELFF. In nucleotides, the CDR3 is TGCGCCAGCAGCTTGGTAGCGGGGAACACCGGGGAGCTGTTTTTT.